The T cell receptor (beta chain) described here comes from a study of chemoradiotherapy in HPV16-positive cancers. Study background: Candidate HPV-specific T-cell clones and common TCR motifs came from functional assays in a couple of HPV16-positive patients.

About this clone: What it binds is not known.

This CDR3 spans 13 amino acids. Germline V gives CDR1 WNHNN, CDR2 SYGVQD (reference sequence). The trim removed 5 bases at V and 3 bases at J, leaving 3 bases unmatched. Samples were taken several times over chemoradiotherapy. TCRdb's table, derived via immunoSEQ multiplex PCR, lists solely in-frame clones and lacks some. The sample holds some 31,000 clones; 91% are singletons and the top ten take 22%. Regarding the study as a whole: The functional HPV-specific definition rests on just a couple of HPV16-positive patients. Candidate HPV-specific clones and E7-related TCR motifs grew in tumor during treatment.

The rearrangement links TRBV10-1 to TRBJ2-7, with TRBD1 matching over 8 bases. This TCR came from a human donor with HPV-associated anogenital cancer. The source was blood, collected from a patient who underwent chemoradiotherapy. CDR3 amino acids: CASSRTGSYEQYF. The CDR3 region has the DNA TGCGCCAGCAGTAGGACAGGGAGCTACGAGCAGTACTTC.